This TCR beta chain is drawn from a study of blood T cell repertoires in COVID-19. Study as a whole: Samples came from the United States, Italy and Spain, spanning acute and convalescent COVID-19. T cells, B-cell-depleted T cells, or PBMCs provided the cDNA or gDNA that served as material.

Participants spanned ages about 18 to 90 years and resided in about 24 US areas. Participants were placed into cohorts based on the clinical history they reported. V was clipped by 3 bases and J by 3 bases; unmatched bases: 4. CDR3 size: 15 residues. Germline V gives CDR1 LNHDA, CDR2 SQIVND (reference sequence). Data came from immunoSEQ multiplex PCR; TCRdb stores just in-frame clones and leaves some out. Of 150,000 to 200,000 clones listed, around 81% are singletons. With respect to this clone: This same CDR3 is encoded by further DNA sequences in the sample.

The clonotype was recovered from a man aged 35 to 55 who had recovered from COVID-19. Material for sequencing was PBMCs or T cells enriched from blood (not recorded which). The genes are TRBV19 and TRBJ2-3; TRBD2 matches 9 bases. In DNA form, the CDR3 reads TGTGCCAGTAGTATTGCGGGGGGGCGAACAGATACGCAGTATTTT. This translates into CASSIAGGRTDTQYF.